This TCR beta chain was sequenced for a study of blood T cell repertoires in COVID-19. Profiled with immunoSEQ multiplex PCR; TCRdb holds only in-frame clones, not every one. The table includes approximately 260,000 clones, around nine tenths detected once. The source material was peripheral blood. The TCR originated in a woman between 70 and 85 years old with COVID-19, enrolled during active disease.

The CDR3 is CATRARDRAVGELFF. The CDR3, as DNA: TGTGCCACCAGAGCCCGGGACAGGGCGGTCGGGGAGCTGTTTTTT. This rearrangement joins TRBV24-1 to TRBJ2-2; 9 bases line up with TRBD1. Germline CDR1 is KGHDR and CDR2 is SFDVKD. V trimming: 7 bases; J trimming: 7 bases; junction bases outside the gene matches: 9. CDR3 size: 15 residues.